This T cell receptor beta chain was captured by sequencing in a study of shared clonotypes between healthy human individuals. This table comes from immunoSEQ multiplex PCR, and its TCRdb copy is limited to in-frame clones, with some not included. The data show approximately 1,500,000 clones, more than 95% seen once. The CDR3 extends over 13 amino acids. J gave up 4 bases and V 8 bases, and 5 bases lay outside the gene matches. The germline CDR1 and CDR2 sequences are SNHLY and FYNNEI. The origin of this receptor is a man aged 30-40 years in good health. The sequencing sample was made of naive CD4+ T cells sorted from blood. Subset: CD45RA+ positively selected. This sequence joins TRBV2 and TRBJ2-3; 8 bases map to TRBD2. The DNA of the CDR3 is TGTGCCAGCCGGGAGGGAACCCCAGATACGCAGTATTTT. Translated, it gives CASREGTPDTQYF.